Presented here are 19 T cell receptor beta chains from one specimen sequenced in a study of CD8+CD57+ T cells in acquired aplastic anemia. Researchers used genomic DNA as the template to profile TCR beta VDJ and CDR3. TCRdb independently ran MiXCR on the reads; one entry per CDR3 protein. The sample has around 230,000 distinct CDR3 sequences; around 60% are singletons. The material sequenced was sorted CD4+, CD8+, or CD8+CD57+ T cells (not recorded which) from PBMCs. These receptors all come from a human donor in good health.

V and J are TRBV5-1 and TRBJ2-1, with D perhaps matching TRBD1 (6 bases). CDR1 and CDR2 (germline): SGHRS, YFSETQ. The ends were cut back, 0 bases at V and 3 bases at J, with 13 bases in the middle. The CDR3 covers 16 residues. CDR3 in amino acids: CASSLGQVQVYNEQFF. The CDR3 DNA sequence: TGCGCCAGCAGCTTGGGACAGGTCCAAGTCTACAATGAGCAGTTCTTC. Together with reference TRBV5-1 and TRBJ2-1, the CDR3 gives the full variable domain: KAGVTQTPRYLIKTRGQQVTLSCSPISGHRSVSWYQQTPGQGLQFLFEYFSETQRNKGNFPGRFSGRQFSNSRSEMNVSTLELGDSALYLCASSLGQVQVYNEQFFGPGTRLTVL.

CDR3 protein: CASRGQLEAFF. The CDR3 DNA follows: TGTGCCAGCAGGGGTCAGCTTGAAGCTTTCTTT. The J gene is TRBJ1-1, the V gene TRBV2; unclear D gene. This CDR3 is built from 11 residues. CDR1 and CDR2 (germline): SNHLY, FYNNEI. V was pared by 6 bases and J by 7 bases, with 9 bases between. The full variable domain, with the rest looked up from reference TRBV2 and TRBJ1-1, is EPEVTQTPSHQVTQMGQEVILRCVPISNHLYFYWYRQILGQKVEFLVSFYNNEISEKSEIFDDQFSVERPDGSNFTLKIRSTKLEDSAMYFCASRGQLEAFFGQGTRLTVV.

This chain uses TRBV25-1 with TRBJ2-2; either TRBD1 or TRBD2 may fit D (5 bases each). Trimming removed 5 bases at V and 8 bases at J, with 21 bases between. The germline V gene encodes CDR1 MGHDK and CDR2 SYGVNS. This CDR3 contains 16 residues. CDR3 DNA: TGTGCCAGCAGTTACGGGGCGGCCAATGGGAAAGGGGAGCTGTTTTTT. Translating it yields CASSYGAANGKGELFF.

The CDR3 region is CASSLTGSVSTDTQYF. The CDR3, as DNA: TGTGCCAGCAGCCTTACAGGGTCGGTTAGCACAGATACGCAGTATTTT. The rearrangement uses TRBV7-9 and TRBJ2-3, with D perhaps matching TRBD1 (6 bases). The CDR3 is made up of 16 amino acids. V shed 5 bases and J shed 0 bases, with 15 bases lying between them. Germline V gene lookup returns CDR1 SEHNR and CDR2 FQNEAQ (reference sequence).

This clonotype was observed at least ten times. The chain couples TRBV4-2 to TRBJ1-5, with D maybe TRBD1 (6 bases). The CDR3 is 15 residues long. CDR1 is LGHNA and CDR2 is YNFKEQ in the germline V gene. V lost 0 bases and J 2 bases, leaving 8 bases between the germline ends. The CDR3 protein is CASSQDGGRNQPQHF. The CDR3 DNA follows: TGTGCCAGCAGCCAAGATGGGGGGCGCAATCAGCCCCAGCATTTT.

The V and J genes are TRBV20-1 and TRBJ2-5; TRBD2 matches at 11 bases. V lost 6 bases and J lost 3; bases outside the gene matches: 12. Germline V lookup: CDR1 DFQATT, CDR2 SNEGSKA (reference sequence). CDR3 size: 16 residues. CDR3 residues: CSAPGGGTSGEETQYF. The CDR3 nucleotides read TGCAGTGCCCCTGGGGGGGGGACTAGCGGAGAAGAGACCCAGTACTTC.

V is TRBV10-3 and J is TRBJ2-3; the D call may be TRBD1 or TRBD2 (5 bases each). CDR3 length: 13 residues. The V and J ends lost 9 bases and 1 base respectively, with 11 bases between them. CDR1 and CDR2 from the germline V gene are ENHRY and SYGVKD. The CDR3 bases are TGTGCCATGAGGGACCCCCGCACAGATACGCAGTATTTT. Translating gives CAMRDPRTDTQYF.

This chain joins TRBV7-8 and TRBJ1-2; a weak D match, TRBD1 (6 bases). The CDR3 loop spans 16 amino acids. The V end lost 0 bases, the J end lost 6 bases, and 17 bases lay between the germline ends. The V gene's germline CDR1 is SGHVS and CDR2 FQNEAQ. CDR3: CASSLAYWDTVDGYTF. The CDR3 nucleotides read TGTGCCAGCAGCTTAGCTTACTGGGACACAGTCGATGGCTACACCTTC.

This clonotype was seen a single time. This chain joins TRBV2 and TRBJ1-5; D gene unclear. V shed 6 bases and J shed 3 bases, with 9 bases lying between them. The length of the CDR3 is 13 residues. In germline, CDR1 is SNHLY, CDR2 FYNNEI. The CDR3 bases are TGTGCCAGCAGGATCGAACCCAATCAGCCCCAGCATTTT. This translates into CASRIEPNQPQHF.

The CDR3 loop is CASSQYLREQYF. DNA for the CDR3: TGTGCCAGCAGCCAATACCTACGAGAGCAGTACTTC. The genes are TRBV7-2 and TRBJ2-7; D is uncertain. V was pared by 5 bases and J by 7 bases, with 12 bases between. The V gene's germline CDR1 is SGHTA and CDR2 FQGNSA. The CDR3 has 12 residues.

In this sample, this clonotype turned up many times. V usage is TRBV27 and J usage is TRBJ2-1; 7 bases map to TRBD2. V shed 6 bases and J 7 bases; nucleotides not matched to a gene: 9. The CDR3 consists of 14 residues. Looked up from germline, CDR1 is MNHEY and CDR2 is SMNVEV (reference sequence). CDR3: CASSPRGSTNEQFF. The CDR3 nucleotides read TGTGCCAGCAGCCCACGCGGGAGTACGAATGAGCAGTTCTTC.

This chain uses TRBV9 with TRBJ1-2; D is uncertain. The CDR3 length is 12 residues. Trimming shortened V by 7 bases and J by 4 bases, and 11 bases separated the two germline ends. CDR1 and CDR2 (germline): SGDLS, YYNGEE. The CDR3 DNA is TGTGCCAGCCCCCCTATGGTCTATGGCTACACCTTC. Translated: CASPPMVYGYTF. Together with reference TRBV9 and TRBJ1-2, the CDR3 gives the full variable domain: DSGVTQTPKHLITATGQRVTLRCSPRSGDLSVYWYQQSLDQGLQFLIQYYNGEERAKGNILERFSAQQFPDLHSELNLSSLELGDSALYFCASPPMVYGYTFGSGTRLTVV.

The V call is TRBV19, the J call TRBJ1-4; D perhaps matches TRBD1 (5 bases). The CDR3 sequence is 13 residues long. V gave up 10 bases and J gave up 5 bases, with 14 bases separating them. Germline CDR1 reads LNHDA; CDR2 reads SQIVND (reference sequence). CDR3 in DNA: TGTGCCATCAACAGGCTGGGGAATGAAAAACTGTTTTTT. Protein: CAINRLGNEKLFF. Using reference TRBV19 and TRBJ1-4 for the parts outside the CDR3, the full variable domain is DGGITQSPKYLFRKEGQNVTLSCEQNLNHDAMYWYRQDPGQGLRLIYYSQIVNDFQKGDIAEGYSVSREKKESFPLTVTSAQKNPTAFYLCAINRLGNEKLFFGSGTQLSVL.

V is TRBV10-3 and J is TRBJ2-3; 8 nucleotides match TRBD2. With 10 bases clipped from V and 5 bases from J, the junction kept 14 bases outside the gene matches. The CDR3 loop spans 15 amino acids. Germline V gives CDR1 ENHRY, CDR2 SYGVKD. CDR3 coding DNA: TGTGCCAGCAGGTGGTATAGCGGGAAAGTAGATACGCAGTATTTT. Protein product: CASRWYSGKVDTQYF.

This clonotype was detected only a few times. CDR3 protein: CATLAGGPPYEQYF. The CDR3 DNA is TGTGCCACTCTAGCGGGAGGCCCCCCCTACGAGCAGTACTTC. V and J are TRBV7-2 and TRBJ2-7, with TRBD2 identical over 11 bases. Germline V gene lookup returns CDR1 SGHTA and CDR2 FQGNSA. This CDR3 region has 14 residues. V lost 10 bases, J lost 2 bases, and 7 bases stayed unmatched. The full variable domain, with the rest looked up from reference TRBV7-2 and TRBJ2-7, is GAGVSQSPSNKVTEKGKDVELRCDPISGHTALYWYRQSLGQGLEFLIYFQGNSAPDKSGLPSDRFSAERTGGSVSTLTIQRTQQEDSAVYLCATLAGGPPYEQYFGPGTRLTVT.

This clonotype was counted only a few times. The chain joins TRBV7-9 to TRBJ2-1; 7 bases fit TRBD2. Trimming at V came to 2 bases and at J to 9 bases, leaving 4 bases not matched to a gene. The CDR3 contains 13 residues. CDR1 is SEHNR, CDR2 FQNEAQ, per germline (reference sequence). CDR3 nucleotide sequence: TGTGCCAGCAGCTTAATTCCGGGGGGTGAGCAGTTCTTC. The encoded protein is CASSLIPGGEQFF. Full variable domain (remainder filled in from reference TRBV7-9 and TRBJ2-1): DTGVSQNPRHKITKRGQNVTFRCDPISEHNRLYWYRQTLGQGPEFLTYFQNEAQLEKSRLLSDRFSAERPKGSFSTLEIQRTEQGDSAMYLCASSLIPGGEQFFGPGTRLTVL.

This clonotype showed up many times. V gene TRBV9 combines with J gene TRBJ2-1, with 13 bases identical to TRBD2. This CDR3 has 23 amino acids. V dropped 3 bases and J dropped 0; count of bases not matched to a gene: 21. Germline V lookup: CDR1 SGDLS, CDR2 YYNGEE. CDR3 loop: CASSASPTTSGGRPESSYNEQFF. The CDR3 DNA reads as TGTGCCAGCAGCGCGTCCCCGACGACTAGCGGGGGGCGTCCGGAGAGCTCCTACAATGAGCAGTTCTTC.

The chain is built from TRBV28 and TRBJ2-7, with D tentatively TRBD1 or TRBD2 (6 bases each). CDR3 length: 13 amino acids. Germline V gene data show CDR1 as MDHEN and CDR2 as SYDVKM. The V and J ends lost 7 bases and 6 bases respectively, with 16 bases between them. The CDR3: CASKQGTLPEQYF. Here the CDR3 DNA reads TGTGCCAGCAAGCAGGGGACTTTGCCCGAGCAGTACTTC.

A few counts support this clonotype. This chain links TRBV24-1 with TRBJ2-1; D may be TRBD1 (5 bases). This CDR3 has 12 residues. V dropped 4 bases and J dropped 12 bases, with 12 bases sitting between them. CDR1 and CDR2 from the germline V gene are KGHDR and SFDVKD. In nucleotides, the CDR3 is TGTGCCACCAGTGAGCAGGGCCTGGGGCAGTTCTTC. It codes for CATSEQGLGQFF.